This entry is about one T cell receptor (beta chain). Germline V gene sequence: CDR1 SQVTM, CDR2 ANQGSEA. CDR3 size: 11 residues. The data stem from a study of T cells after yellow fever vaccination. TCRdb itself ran the 5' RACE reads through MiXCR, one entry per CDR3 protein. The data show 450,000 to 550,000 distinct CDR3 sequences, roughly 22% seen once. Sequences were derived from PBMCs, sampled approximately 22 days after the first yellow fever vaccination. This sequence originates from a man in his late teens or twenties who received the YFV17D yellow fever vaccine. This sequence joins TRBV29-1 and TRBJ1-1; perhaps TRBD1 as D (5 bases). The CDR3 reads CSVDINTEAFF. CDR3 in DNA: TGCAGTGTGGACATAAACACTGAAGCTTTCTTT.